Here is one T cell receptor (beta chain) with its context. This CDR3 is 15 amino acids long. V lost 11 bases to trimming and J lost 1 base; unmatched junction nucleotides: 11. Germline values: CDR1 MDHEN, CDR2 SYDVKM. This entry comes from a study of quantifying T cell responses using KT2 cells. Across the whole study: cDNA was made from DNase-treated RNA using alpha and beta constant primers.

Each cDNA got a UMI-containing oligo ligated at its 3' end. The first PCR ran three to four cycles with an equimolar RC1.1 and RC1.2 beta primer mix. MiXCR, applied by TCRdb to the UMI-ligation and nested PCR reads, yields one record per CDR3 protein. The sample shows approximately 54,000 distinct CDR3 sequences, 11% of them seen only once. Unfractionated PBMC were spiked with known numbers of KT2 clone cells. This clonotype was obtained from a human donor. Specimen: PBMCs spiked with cells of the T cell clone KT2. This rearrangement joins TRBV28 to TRBJ2-1; TRBD1 aligns across 7 bases. In DNA form, the CDR3 reads TGTGCCGCGTTTGGTACAGGGGCGTCCTACAATGAGCAGTTCTTC. Its protein is CAAFGTGASYNEQFF.